This entry concerns a single TCR beta chain. Its antigen remains unknown. Germline V gene sequence: CDR1 SEHNR, CDR2 FQNEAQ (reference sequence). V shed 8 bases, J shed 2 bases, and the junction held 7 bases outside the gene matches. The CDR3 sequence is 15 residues long. This specimen belongs to a study of blood T cells in healthy people across ages. Study information: Template switching picked up about one barcoded beta molecule for each two T cells. Study-wide results and limits: TCR beta diversity correlated strongly with naive T cell percentage. As age increased, TCR beta diversity per million T cells fell in a roughly linear fashion.

Primed by a sample-barcoded 5' primer and a J-beta primer mix, a second PCR proceeded for about 7 to 11 cycles. One entry per CDR3 protein results from TCRdb running MiXCR on the 5' RACE reads. The sample yields about 1,500,000 distinct CDR3 sequences, roughly 27% seen once. The sequence came from a woman between 25 and 40 years old in good health. Sample: blood. This sequence joins TRBV7-9 and TRBJ2-3; 10 bases are a match to TRBD2. The CDR3 nucleotides read TGTGCCAGCGCCCCAGGACTAGCGGACACAGATACGCAGTATTTT. Its protein is CASAPGLADTDTQYF. The full variable domain, rest sourced from reference TRBV7-9 and TRBJ2-3, is DTGVSQNPRHKITKRGQNVTFRCDPISEHNRLYWYRQTLGQGPEFLTYFQNEAQLEKSRLLSDRFSAERPKGSFSTLEIQRTEQGDSAMYLCASAPGLADTDTQYFGPGTRLTVL.